These 3 T cell receptor beta chains share one sample of origin, sequenced in a study of T-cell memory formation after mild COVID-19. TCRdb recomputed calls from the 5' RACE reads with MiXCR, one row per CDR3 protein. The sample records around 210,000 distinct CDR3 sequences, 9.5% being singletons. The sequenced sample consisted of PBMCs or a T cell subset sorted from them (not recorded which). These receptors were collected from a man aged 18-30 years who had mild COVID-19 (a few samples of this study predate the infection). Cell type and time point are not known.

The V and J genes are TRBV7-2 and TRBJ1-5; 7 bases are a match to TRBD1. CDR3 length: 15 residues. V was pared by 5 bases and J by 0 bases, with 4 bases of the junction left unmatched. Per germline, CDR1 SGHTA and CDR2 FQGNSA. CDR3 nucleotide sequence: TGTGCCAGCAGCCCCCAGGGGGATAGCAATCAGCCCCAGCATTTT. Its protein product is CASSPQGDSNQPQHF.

The rearrangement links TRBV20-1 to TRBJ2-5; D might be TRBD1 or TRBD2, each matching 5 bases. Germline CDR1 reads DFQATT; CDR2 reads SNEGSKA (reference sequence). The CDR3 is 11 residues long. The germline V and J ends were trimmed by 5 bases and 5 bases, with 9 bases remaining between them. As DNA, the CDR3 is TGCAGTGCTCCTTGGGGGGAGACCCAGTACTTC. This sequence encodes CSAPWGETQYF.

Only a few counts were recorded for this clonotype. The chain links TRBV12-3 or TRBV12-4 to TRBJ2-3; a weak D match, TRBD2 (7 bases). This CDR3 comprises 14 residues. Deletions cut 6 bases from V and 4 bases from J, with 14 bases between. Here the CDR3 reads CASSLGGPPDTQYF. CDR3 coding DNA: TGTGCCAGCAGCCTCGGGGGGCCCCCAGATACGCAGTATTTT.